What follows are 16 T cell receptor beta chains derived from one specimen sequenced in a study of blood T cell repertoires in COVID-19 (dated by TCRdb to the early 2020s). The library was generated by the immunoSEQ multiplex PCR assay. The table was pulled from immuneACCESS by TCRdb, which kept in-frame rearrangements only. Such tables lose some clones; where checked, under half of the loss comes from unresolved V genes, and the rest has no known cause. The sample table shows under 300,000 clones, and roughly nine tenths are seen once. The ten biggest clones cover approximately 5% of the sample. The sample was peripheral blood. Receptor source: a woman in her 40s who had recovered from COVID-19.

This clone was observed a few times. The gene calls are TRBV6-5 and TRBJ2-1; 9 nucleotides match TRBD2. Germline V gene lookup returns CDR1 MNHEY and CDR2 SVGAGI. The V and J ends lost 6 bases and 0 bases, in that order; junction bases with no gene match: 6. This CDR3 has 16 amino acids. The CDR3 is CASSYLSGSSYNEQFF. The DNA for the CDR3 is TGTGCCAGCAGCTACCTTAGCGGGAGCTCCTACAATGAGCAGTTCTTC.

The gene calls are TRBV4-1 and TRBJ1-6; no clear D gene. V was cut by 0 bases and J by 0 bases, with 12 bases left in between. The length of the CDR3 is 18 residues. From germline, CDR1 is MGHRA and CDR2 YSYEKL. CDR3 region: CASSQDPGSSSYNSPLHF. Here the CDR3 DNA reads TGCGCCAGCAGCCAAGACCCGGGGTCGAGCTCCTATAATTCACCCCTCCACTTT.

The sample holds one count of this clone. The chain couples TRBV5-1 to TRBJ2-1; a possible D gene is TRBD1 (6 bases). There are 15 residues in the CDR3. Per the germline V gene, CDR1 is SGHRS and CDR2 is YFSETQ. Trimming cost V 2 bases and J 8 bases, with 17 bases left between them. The CDR3 protein is CASSFGTSMRYEQFF. The CDR3, as DNA: TGCGCCAGCAGCTTCGGGACATCAATGAGGTATGAGCAGTTCTTC.

The rearrangement links TRBV9 to TRBJ1-3; 7 nucleotides align to TRBD1. The CDR3 runs to 17 residues. Losses at the gene ends were 0 bases for V and 0 bases for J; bases not matched to a gene: 6. The germline CDR1 and CDR2 sequences are SGDLS and YYNGEE. The CDR3 spells CASSVAGGGSSGNTIYF. For the CDR3, the DNA is TGTGCCAGCAGCGTAGCTGGAGGGGGCAGCTCTGGAAACACCATATATTTT.

This clone was seen only once. The chain joins TRBV2 to TRBJ1-6; D perhaps matches TRBD1 (5 bases). Germline lookup yields CDR1 SNHLY and CDR2 FYNNEI. The CDR3 runs to 13 residues. The V gene lost 11 bases and the J gene lost 2 bases, with 10 bases spanning the gap. The CDR3, as DNA: TGTGCCGGGACTGGGCCCTATAATTCACCCCTCCACTTT. Encoded protein: CAGTGPYNSPLHF. The full variable domain, its missing parts supplied by reference TRBV2 and TRBJ1-6, is EPEVTQTPSHQVTQMGQEVILRCVPISNHLYFYWYRQILGQKVEFLVSFYNNEISEKSEIFDDQFSVERPDGSNFTLKIRSTKLEDSAMYFCAGTGPYNSPLHFGNGTRLTVT.

CDR3 sequence (DNA): TGTGCCAGCAGCGGGGGGACGGCTAACACTGAAGCTTTCTTT. Translating gives CASSGGTANTEAFF. The rearrangement uses TRBV5-5 and TRBJ1-1, with D tentatively TRBD1 (5 bases). Germline-derived CDR1 and CDR2 are SGHKS and YYEKEE (reference sequence). Trimming pared 4 bases from V and 2 bases from J, leaving 12 bases between. This CDR3 contains 14 residues. Filled out from reference TRBV5-5 and TRBJ1-1, the complete variable domain reads DAGVTQSPTHLIKTRGQQVTLRCSPISGHKSVSWYQQVLGQGPQFIFQYYEKEERGRGNFPDRFSARQFPNYSSELNVNALLLGDSALYLCASSGGTANTEAFFGQGTRLTVV.

The J gene is TRBJ2-4, the V gene TRBV5-4; TRBD1 aligns across 11 bases. The J segment lost 7 bases and the V segment lost 4 bases, leaving 4 bases of the junction unmatched. CDR3 length: 14 amino acids. The V gene's germline CDR1 is SGHNT and CDR2 YYREEE (reference sequence). The CDR3 loop reads CASSLGQGVNIQYF. Written as DNA, the CDR3 is TGTGCCAGCAGCCTGGGACAGGGGGTTAACATTCAGTACTTC.

The J gene is TRBJ1-6, the V gene TRBV19; no clear D. The V end lost 3 bases, the J end lost 0 bases, and 9 bases lay between the germline ends. This CDR3 contains 16 residues. CDR1 is LNHDA and CDR2 is SQIVND in the germline V gene (reference sequence). CDR3 in DNA: TGTGCCAGTAGTATCGAACTCGGCTCCTATAATTCACCCCTCCACTTT. Translating it yields CASSIELGSYNSPLHF. Combining the CDR3 with reference TRBV19 and TRBJ1-6 gives the whole variable domain DGGITQSPKYLFRKEGQNVTLSCEQNLNHDAMYWYRQDPGQGLRLIYYSQIVNDFQKGDIAEGYSVSREKKESFPLTVTSAQKNPTAFYLCASSIELGSYNSPLHFGNGTRLTVT.

This chain uses TRBV4-1 with TRBJ1-5; D may be TRBD1 (6 bases). The germline V gene has CDR1 MGHRA and CDR2 YSYEKL. The CDR3 is 14 residues long. The germline V and J ends were trimmed by 1 base and 9 bases, with 13 bases remaining between them. The CDR3 here is CASSQGGDRLPQHF. CDR3 DNA: TGCGCCAGCAGCCAAGGGGGAGACAGGCTGCCCCAGCATTTT.

This rearrangement joins TRBV20-1 to TRBJ2-3, with D uncertain. CDR1 is DFQATT, CDR2 SNEGSKA, per germline (reference sequence). V gave up 8 bases and J gave up 6 bases, with 9 bases separating them. This CDR3 region has 10 residues. This chain's CDR3 is CSSMTDTQYF. The CDR3 DNA reads as TGCAGTTCAATGACTGATACGCAGTATTTT.

The J gene is TRBJ1-4, the V gene TRBV6-6; D unresolved. This CDR3 is built from 12 residues. V lost 7 bases to trimming and J lost 7 bases, with 10 bases between them. Germline CDR1 MNHNY, CDR2 SVGAGI (reference sequence). CDR3 DNA: TGTGCCAGCACCCGTCCAGGTGAAAAACTGTTTTTT. It is translated as CASTRPGEKLFF.

V and J are TRBV5-6 and TRBJ2-3; 14 bases align to TRBD2. The trim removed 4 bases at V and 6 bases at J, leaving 4 bases unmatched. Germline loops: CDR1 SGHDT, CDR2 YYEEEE. CDR3 length equals 15 residues. Here the CDR3 reads CASSRLAGGPDTQYF. The CDR3 DNA reads TGTGCCAGCAGCAGACTAGCGGGGGGGCCTGATACGCAGTATTTT.

The chain combines TRBV4-3 with TRBJ1-1; no definite D call. V was shortened by 0 bases and J by 0 bases, with 8 bases between the two germline ends. This CDR3 spans 15 amino acids. Germline CDR1 and CDR2: LGHNA and YSLEER. This chain's CDR3 is CASSQETRMNTEAFF. Written as DNA, the CDR3 is TGCGCCAGCAGCCAAGAGACACGGATGAACACTGAAGCTTTCTTT.

J is TRBJ1-6 and V is TRBV5-4; possible D gene TRBD1, 6 bases. Germline-derived CDR1 and CDR2 are SGHNT and YYREEE (reference sequence). Trimming removed 1 base from V and 8 bases from J, with 19 bases in between. This CDR3 has 17 residues. CDR3 nucleotide sequence: TGTGCCAGCAGCTTGTCCTTCAATAACAGGGATTATTCACCCCTCCACTTT. As protein: CASSLSFNNRDYSPLHF.

The chain recombines TRBV19 with TRBJ1-2; 11 bases are a match to TRBD1. V lost 5 bases to trimming and J lost 8 bases; unmatched junction nucleotides: 4. Germline V CDR1 and CDR2: LNHDA, SQIVND (reference sequence). The CDR3 consists of 13 residues. CDR3 sequence (DNA): TGTGCCAGTAGTCCGGGACAGGGGGACGGCTACACCTTC. Its protein product is CASSPGQGDGYTF.

The chain links TRBV9 to TRBJ2-5; 8 nucleotides agree with TRBD1. CDR3 length: 17 residues. CDR1 is SGDLS, CDR2 YYNGEE, per germline. The junction had 12 bases not matched to a gene; V was cut back by 0 bases and J by 5 bases. As DNA, the CDR3 is TGTGCCAGCAGCGTAGGAGCTGGGTCCACAGGGGGTGAGACCCAGTACTTC. Encoded protein: CASSVGAGSTGGETQYF.